Shown below are 17 T cell receptor beta chains from a single sample sequenced in a study of blood T cells in healthy people across ages. Together with a sample-barcoded 5' primer, a J-beta primer mix was included in a second PCR lasting roughly 7 to 11 cycles. Each CDR3 protein gets one entry after TCRdb re-called the 5' RACE reads with MiXCR. The sample contains 1.5 million to 2 million distinct CDR3 sequences, under 30% of which appear only once. Sequencing used blood. The receptors come from a woman aged 30 to 39 in good health.

The V gene is TRBV24-1, the J gene TRBJ2-5; possibly TRBD1 or TRBD2 for D (5 bases each). The CDR3 length is 16 residues. Per the germline V gene, CDR1 is KGHDR and CDR2 is SFDVKD. The ends were cut back, 10 bases at V and 4 bases at J, with 24 bases in the middle. The CDR3 region is CATRDGRGSGGETQYF. CDR3 bases: TGTGCCACGAGGGACGGACGGGGTTCTGGAGGAGAGACCCAGTACTTC.

This chain uses TRBV11-2 with TRBJ2-7; the D gene could be TRBD1 or TRBD2 (5 bases each). Germline lookup yields CDR1 SGHAT and CDR2 FQNNGV. The germline V and J ends were trimmed by 1 base and 1 base, with 14 bases remaining between them. The CDR3 totals 16 residues. As DNA, the CDR3 is TGTGCCAGCAGCTTAGGAGTCGGGGCAAATTCCTACGAGCAGTACTTC. It yields the protein CASSLGVGANSYEQYF. Combining the CDR3 with reference TRBV11-2 and TRBJ2-7 gives the whole variable domain EAGVAQSPRYKIIEKRQSVAFWCNPISGHATLYWYQQILGQGPKLLIQFQNNGVVDDSQLPKDRFSAERLKGVDSTLKIQPAKLEDSAVYLCASSLGVGANSYEQYFGPGTRLTVT.

This clonotype was seen only a few times. V gene TRBV7-9 combines with J gene TRBJ1-5, with TRBD1 identical over 12 bases. The CDR3 length is 20 residues. J lost 2 bases, V lost 1 base, and 12 bases had no gene match. From germline, CDR1 is SEHNR and CDR2 FQNEAQ (reference sequence). In nucleotides, the CDR3 is TGTGCCAGCAGCTTAGTCCCGCGGGACAGGGGGCTCGGGCGCAATCAGCCCCAGCATTTT. The encoded protein is CASSLVPRDRGLGRNQPQHF. The full variable domain, with the rest looked up from reference TRBV7-9 and TRBJ1-5, is DTGVSQNPRHKITKRGQNVTFRCDPISEHNRLYWYRQTLGQGPEFLTYFQNEAQLEKSRLLSDRFSAERPKGSFSTLEIQRTEQGDSAMYLCASSLVPRDRGLGRNQPQHFGDGTRLSIL.

This chain joins TRBV10-1 and TRBJ1-6; 7 nucleotides line up with TRBD1. V lost 4 bases and J lost 9; bases outside the gene matches: 3. There are 13 residues in the CDR3. CDR1 and CDR2 (germline): WNHNN, SYGVQD (reference sequence). The CDR3 nucleotides are TGCGCCAGCAGTGCGACAGGGTCTTCACCCCTCCACTTT. This gives the protein CASSATGSSPLHF.

This clonotype has a handful of counts. This rearrangement joins TRBV15 to TRBJ2-7, with no clear D. Germline V CDR1 and CDR2: LNHNV, YYDKDF (reference sequence). Trimming pared 5 bases from V and 3 bases from J, leaving 14 bases between. This CDR3 has 14 amino acids. DNA of the CDR3: TGTGCCACCAGCGCCAGAAGAGAGGTCTACGAGCAGTACTTC. Translation gives CATSARREVYEQYF.

This clonotype was detected ten times or more. The chain recombines TRBV20-1 with TRBJ2-7; 11 nucleotides agree with TRBD1. The germline V gene encodes CDR1 DFQATT and CDR2 SNEGSKA (reference sequence). This CDR3 has 13 amino acids. CDR3 in amino acids: CSASGTGGYEQYF. The CDR3 nucleotides are TGCAGCGCCTCCGGGACAGGGGGCTACGAGCAGTACTTC.

This clonotype was detected a few times. This chain connects TRBV20-1 to TRBJ1-2; 8 bases line up with TRBD1. Germline V gives CDR1 DFQATT, CDR2 SNEGSKA (reference sequence). V lost 4 bases, J lost 6 bases, and 16 bases stayed unmatched. This CDR3 has 16 amino acids. The CDR3 DNA reads as TGCAGTGCTACCAACGAGGACAGGGCGTTAAGGAATGGCTACACCTTC. It is translated as CSATNEDRALRNGYTF.

CDR3 sequence reads: CAGKTELGTQYF. In nucleotides, the CDR3 is TGTGCCGGCAAAACGGAGTTGGGGACCCAGTACTTC. The V gene is TRBV28, the J gene TRBJ2-5; D uncertain. V was clipped by 11 bases and J by 7 bases, with 17 bases between them. Germline V gene sequence: CDR1 MDHEN, CDR2 SYDVKM. The length of the CDR3 is 12 residues.

This clonotype has more than one count but fewer than ten. The chain uses TRBV3-1 and TRBJ2-7; unclear D gene. Per germline, CDR1 LGHDT and CDR2 YNNKEL (reference sequence). V was shortened by 2 bases and J by 1 base, with 12 bases between the two germline ends. This CDR3 spans 15 amino acids. The CDR3 DNA reads as TGTGCCAGCAGCCAATGGACCGACGGATCCTACGAGCAGTACTTC. Protein product: CASSQWTDGSYEQYF.

This clonotype was seen a few times. A much larger clone lies a single base off, so this may be a read error. The chain employs TRBV29-1 and TRBJ2-1; D is ambiguous. Germline V lookup: CDR1 SQVTM, CDR2 ANQGSEA. V gave up 8 bases and J gave up 5 bases, with 7 bases separating them. The CDR3 sequence is 10 residues long. CDR3 sequence reads: CSIQNNEQFF. The CDR3 region has the DNA TGCAGCATTCAAAACAATGAGCAGTTCTTC.

The J gene is TRBJ2-1, the V gene TRBV7-2, with TRBD2 matching 10 bases. Germline CDR1 and CDR2: SGHTA and FQGNSA. The CDR3 contains 15 residues. V was clipped by 5 bases and J by 5 bases; unmatched bases: 6. In DNA form, the CDR3 reads TGTGCCAGCAGCCGACTAGCGGGTACTAACAATGAGCAGTTCTTC. As protein: CASSRLAGTNNEQFF.

This clonotype was picked up a small number of times. The chain uses TRBV10-3 and TRBJ1-2; 7 bases map to TRBD1. Per the germline V gene, CDR1 is ENHRY and CDR2 is SYGVKD. This CDR3 has 15 amino acids. Trimming at V came to 0 bases and at J to 2 bases, leaving 3 bases not matched to a gene. The CDR3 is CAISESPGGNYGYTF. DNA for the CDR3: TGTGCCATCAGTGAGTCTCCAGGGGGAAACTATGGCTACACCTTC.

A note on this clonotype: Given a much more abundant clone one base away, this may be a read error. The rearrangement joins TRBV29-1 to TRBJ2-7, with a tentative D call TRBD1 (5 bases). Trimming cost V 4 bases and J 5 bases, with 12 bases left between them. This CDR3 has 12 amino acids. CDR1 and CDR2 (germline): SQVTM, ANQGSEA. The CDR3 loop is CSVVVTGDEQYF. The DNA for the CDR3 is TGCAGCGTTGTTGTCACAGGCGACGAGCAGTACTTC.

Turning to this clonotype: Sequence at one end of the junction differs from germline and may be a read error. The V call is TRBV5-1, the J call TRBJ2-1, with D maybe TRBD2 (6 bases). Per the germline V gene, CDR1 is SGHRS and CDR2 is YFSETQ. CDR3 size: 12 residues. CDR3 in DNA: TGCGCCAGCGGCTTCCGGGGGTATGAGCAGTTCTTC. Translation: CASGFRGYEQFF.

The CDR3, as DNA: TGTCCTCTCGTCTGGAATCGGTACTTC. This gives the protein CPLVWNRYF. The V call is TRBV10-3, the J call TRBJ2-5; no reliable D call. CDR3 length: 9 residues. Germline V gene lookup returns CDR1 ENHRY and CDR2 SYGVKD.

This rearrangement joins TRBV6-1 to TRBJ2-1, with D tentatively TRBD1 (6 bases). V was clipped by 4 bases and J by 7 bases, with 20 bases between them. CDR3 length equals 16 residues. CDR1 and CDR2 (germline): MNHNS, SASEGT. This chain's CDR3 is CASSGPGQRSLNEQFF. The CDR3 region has the DNA TGTGCCAGCAGTGGACCGGGACAAAGGTCCTTAAATGAGCAGTTCTTC.

Here the CDR3 reads CASSFGSWRGSSYEQYF. CDR3 coding DNA: TGCGCCAGCAGCTTCGGCTCATGGCGGGGGAGCTCCTACGAGCAGTACTTC. The chain links TRBV5-1 to TRBJ2-7; 7 bases agree with TRBD2. V shed 2 bases, J shed 0 bases, and the junction held 11 bases outside the gene matches. The CDR3 contains 17 residues. The V gene's germline CDR1 is SGHRS and CDR2 YFSETQ. Complete variable domain (other parts from reference TRBV5-1 and TRBJ2-7): KAGVTQTPRYLIKTRGQQVTLSCSPISGHRSVSWYQQTPGQGLQFLFEYFSETQRNKGNFPGRFSGRQFSNSRSEMNVSTLELGDSALYLCASSFGSWRGSSYEQYFGPGTRLTVT.